Listed below are T cell receptor beta chains from one sample, sequenced in a study of blood T cell repertoires in COVID-19. Some clones are missing from TCRdb's copy, which holds only in-frame ones; the method was immunoSEQ multiplex PCR. The sample has about 160,000 clones, roughly 83% seen once. Sequenced: peripheral blood. Source of these receptors: a woman older than 75 with active or convalescent COVID-19. Both conserved end residues are part of each CDR3. A D gene is named only where the DNA matches it firmly. Clone size, where shown, is once, few, many, or a class for clones that have expanded.

TRBJ1-6,.,.,TRBV9,TGTGCCAGCAGCGTGGCAGGGAAGTCACCCCTCCACTTT,CASSVAGKSPLHF
TRBJ1-6,.,.,TRBV6-1,TGTGCCAGCAGTGAACGGGTCTCGGGAAATTCACCCCTCCACTTT,CASSERVSGNSPLHF
TRBJ2-3,TRBD1,.,TRBV19,TGTGCCAGTAGTCGACGGACAGGGGGGACAGATACGCAGTATTTT,CASSRRTGGTDTQYF
TRBJ2-7,TRBD2,.,TRBV4-3,TGCGCCAGCGGGTTAGCGGGGGGTTACGAGCAGTACTTC,CASGLAGGYEQYF
TRBJ2-3,TRBD2,.,TRBV15,TGTGCCACCAGCGCTTGGGTGGGGGGGGCAGATACGCAGTATTTT,CATSAWVGGADTQYF
TRBJ2-1,TRBD1,.,TRBV5-4,TGTGCCAGCAGGCATACAGGGGGCAGGGATGAGCAGTTCTTC,CASRHTGGRDEQFF
TRBJ1-5,TRBD1,.,TRBV14,TGTGCCAGCAGCCGACAGGGGAGCAATCAGCCCCAGCATTTT,CASSRQGSNQPQHF
TRBJ1-1,TRBD1,once,TRBV5-1,TGCGCCAGCAGCTTGCAGGGGGCGAACACTGAAGCTTTCTTT,CASSLQGANTEAFF
TRBJ2-7,TRBD1,.,TRBV5-4,TGTGCCAGCAGTCCCGACAGGGGGCGTCACGAGCAGTACTTC,CASSPDRGRHEQYF
TRBJ1-3,TRBD1,once,TRBV9,TGTGCCAGCAGCGCCCGACAGGGGGGAAACACCATATATTTT,CASSARQGGNTIYF
TRBJ1-4,TRBD1,few,TRBV13,TGTGCCAGCAGAGGACAGGGGATTGCTAATGAAAAACTGTTTTTT,CASRGQGIANEKLFF
TRBJ2-7,TRBD2,.,TRBV19,TGTGCCAAAAATAGGGACTACACCCCTAGGGACGAGCAGTACTTC,CAKNRDYTPRDEQYF
TRBJ1-6,TRBD1,.,TRBV27,TGTGCCAGCAGTTTCCAGGACAGGGGGGTATTCCACTTT,CASSFQDRGVFHF
TRBJ1-1,.,.,TRBV27,TGTGCCAGCAGTTTAGGGGAGTGGGGAACTGAAGCTTTCTTT,CASSLGEWGTEAFF
TRBJ1-5,.,.,TRBV10-2,TGCGCCAGCAGAGGACAGTACCCTAGCAATCAGCCCCAGCATTTT,CASRGQYPSNQPQHF
TRBJ2-7,TRBD1,.,TRBV7-9,TGTGCCAGCAGCATCAGGGGGTTCTACGAGCAGTACTTC,CASSIRGFYEQYF
TRBJ1-1,.,.,TRBV12-5,TGTGCTAGTCAAGCAGGTGAAGCTTTCTTT,CASQAGEAFF
TRBJ1-2,TRBD1,.,TRBV19,TGTGCCACCACGGGACAGGGAACCTATGGCTACACCTTC,CATTGQGTYGYTF
TRBJ2-6,.,.,TRBV5-1,TGCGCCAGCAGCTTAACAGGGCTTGGGGCCAACGTCCTGACTTTC,CASSLTGLGANVLTF
TRBJ1-6,.,.,TRBV4-3,TGCGCCAGCAGCCAAGAACAGGGAGGGAATTCACCCCTCCACTTT,CASSQEQGGNSPLHF
TRBJ1-2,TRBD1,.,TRBV30,TGTGCCTGGAGTGTACAGGGGACAGGGAACTTTTATGGCTACACCTTC,CAWSVQGTGNFYGYTF
TRBJ2-3,TRBD2,.,TRBV7-2,TGTGCCAGCAGCCCCGGGACTAGCGGGGCGACCGATACGCAGTATTTT,CASSPGTSGATDTQYF
TRBJ2-3,TRBD1,.,TRBV7-9,TGTGCCAGCAGCGCCTGGACAGGCCCTAGCACAGATACGCAGTATTTT,CASSAWTGPSTDTQYF
TRBJ2-7,.,.,TRBV11-2,TGTGCCAGCAGCTTAAGGACAGACTACGAGCAGTACTTC,CASSLRTDYEQYF